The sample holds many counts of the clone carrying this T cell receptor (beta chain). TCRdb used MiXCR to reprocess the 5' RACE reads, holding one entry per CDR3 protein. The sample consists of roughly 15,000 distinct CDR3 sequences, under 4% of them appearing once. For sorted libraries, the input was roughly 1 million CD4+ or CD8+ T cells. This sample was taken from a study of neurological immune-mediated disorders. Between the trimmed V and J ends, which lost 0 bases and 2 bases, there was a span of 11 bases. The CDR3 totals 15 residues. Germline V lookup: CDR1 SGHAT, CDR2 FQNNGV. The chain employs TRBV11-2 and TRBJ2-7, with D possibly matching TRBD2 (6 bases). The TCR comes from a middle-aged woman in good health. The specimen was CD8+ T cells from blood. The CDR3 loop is CASSLEPGVTYEQYF. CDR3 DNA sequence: TGTGCCAGCAGCTTAGAACCGGGAGTGACCTACGAGCAGTACTTC.